What follows are 3 T cell receptor beta chains derived from one specimen sequenced in a study of T cells in Graves' hyperthyroidism and ophthalmopathy. What was amplified from RNA transcripts were TCR beta CDR3 regions. The HTBI primer set served for first-round RT-PCR of the TCR CDR3. TCRdb redid the calling of the multiplex PCR reads with MiXCR, one entry per CDR3 protein. This sample has 600,000 or so distinct CDR3 sequences; 12% to 15% occur once, and the top ten carry 7.1%. The sample was blood. The receptor set was obtained from a woman between 18 and 30 years old with Graves' ophthalmopathy.

This clonotype appeared a few times. The chain uses TRBV6-4 and TRBJ2-2, with D perhaps TRBD1 (6 bases). V was pared by 4 bases and J by 7 bases, with 10 bases between. Germline loops: CDR1 MRHNA, CDR2 SNTAGT. This CDR3 has 13 amino acids. The DNA for the CDR3 is TGTGCCAGCAGTGCACAGGGAGTCGGGGAGCTGTTTTTT. This encodes CASSAQGVGELFF.

This clonotype was detected ten times or more. The J gene is TRBJ2-7, the V gene TRBV29-1; D possibly corresponds to TRBD2 (5 bases). CDR3 size: 13 residues. Germline lookup yields CDR1 SQVTM and CDR2 ANQGSEA. The V and J ends lost 4 bases and 3 bases respectively, with 13 bases between them. The CDR3 DNA sequence: TGCAGCGTTGTGTCTCCACGGGACTACGAGCAGTACTTC. It encodes CSVVSPRDYEQYF.

V is TRBV4-3 and J is TRBJ2-1, with D maybe TRBD2 (6 bases). The V gene lost 0 bases and the J gene lost 3 bases, with 9 bases spanning the gap. This CDR3 has 15 amino acids. The V gene's germline CDR1 is LGHNA and CDR2 YSLEER. In nucleotides, the CDR3 is TGCGCCAGCAGCCAAGAACGGGGACTCTACAATGAGCAGTTCTTC. Its translation: CASSQERGLYNEQFF.